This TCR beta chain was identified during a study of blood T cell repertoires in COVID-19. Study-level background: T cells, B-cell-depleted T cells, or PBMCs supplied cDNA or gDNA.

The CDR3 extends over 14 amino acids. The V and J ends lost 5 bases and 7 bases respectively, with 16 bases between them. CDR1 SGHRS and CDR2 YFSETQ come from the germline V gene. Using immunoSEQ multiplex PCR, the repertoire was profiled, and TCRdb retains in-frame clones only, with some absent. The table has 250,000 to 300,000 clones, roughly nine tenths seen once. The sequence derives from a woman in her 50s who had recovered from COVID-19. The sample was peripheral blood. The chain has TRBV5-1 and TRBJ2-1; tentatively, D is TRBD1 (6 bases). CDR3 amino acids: CASRPGSGANEQFF. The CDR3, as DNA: TGCGCCAGCAGACCGGGATCAGGGGCAAATGAGCAGTTCTTC. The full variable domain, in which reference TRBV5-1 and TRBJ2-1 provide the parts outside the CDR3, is KAGVTQTPRYLIKTRGQQVTLSCSPISGHRSVSWYQQTPGQGLQFLFEYFSETQRNKGNFPGRFSGRQFSNSRSEMNVSTLELGDSALYLCASRPGSGANEQFFGPGTRLTVL.